The clone carrying this T cell receptor beta chain was counted a few times. Antigen: not known. This entry belongs to a study of PD-L1 blockade in urothelial cancer. The ends lost 6 bases at V and 2 bases at J; junction bases unmatched: 6. This CDR3 is 16 amino acids long. Germline loops: CDR1 SNHLY, CDR2 FYNNEI. Profiled with immunoSEQ multiplex PCR; TCRdb holds only in-frame clones, not every one. Of roughly 41,000 clones in the sample, about 79% were seen once. Study-level findings and limits: Patients with durable benefit had greater blood expansion of tumor-associated TCR clones 3 weeks into treatment.

The J gene is TRBJ2-2, the V gene TRBV2; 10 bases align to TRBD2. The sample consisted of PBMCs, taken around atezolizumab (anti-PD-L1) treatment. The origin of this receptor is a man between 60 and 70 years old with urothelial cancer. CDR3 residues: CASRPRTSGNTGELFF. Here the CDR3 DNA reads TGTGCCAGCAGGCCTCGGACTAGCGGCAACACCGGGGAGCTGTTTTTT.